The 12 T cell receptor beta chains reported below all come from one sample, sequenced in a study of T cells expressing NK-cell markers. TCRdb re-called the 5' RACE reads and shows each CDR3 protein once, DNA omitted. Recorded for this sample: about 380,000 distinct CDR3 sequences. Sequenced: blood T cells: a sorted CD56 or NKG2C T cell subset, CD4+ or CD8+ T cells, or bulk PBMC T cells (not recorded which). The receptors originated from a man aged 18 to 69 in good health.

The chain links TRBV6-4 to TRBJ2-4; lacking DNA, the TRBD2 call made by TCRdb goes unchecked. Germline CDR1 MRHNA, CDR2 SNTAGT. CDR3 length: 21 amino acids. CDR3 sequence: CASRPTIRFAGGPKAKNIQYF.

CDR3 sequence: CASSRRGDSYNSPLHF. The chain has TRBV2 and TRBJ1-6; TCRdb names TRBD1, which stays unverified in the absence of DNA. Germline V gene data show CDR1 as SNHLY and CDR2 as FYNNEI. CDR3 length: 16 amino acids. Filled out from reference TRBV2 and TRBJ1-6, the complete variable domain reads EPEVTQTPSHQVTQMGQEVILRCVPISNHLYFYWYRQILGQKVEFLVSFYNNEISEKSEIFDDQFSVERPDGSNFTLKIRSTKLEDSAMYFCASSRRGDSYNSPLHFGNGTRLTVT.

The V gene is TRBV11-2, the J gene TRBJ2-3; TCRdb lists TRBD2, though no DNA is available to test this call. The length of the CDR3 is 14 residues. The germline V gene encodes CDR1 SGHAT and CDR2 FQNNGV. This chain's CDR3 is CASSPGTFTDTQYF.

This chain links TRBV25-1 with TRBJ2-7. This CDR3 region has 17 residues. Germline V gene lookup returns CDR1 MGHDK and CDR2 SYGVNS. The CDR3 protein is CASSEYRGRRGCYEQYF.

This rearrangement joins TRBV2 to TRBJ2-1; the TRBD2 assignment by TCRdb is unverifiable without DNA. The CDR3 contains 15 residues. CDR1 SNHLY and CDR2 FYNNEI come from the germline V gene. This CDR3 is CASSATPGNYNEQFF.

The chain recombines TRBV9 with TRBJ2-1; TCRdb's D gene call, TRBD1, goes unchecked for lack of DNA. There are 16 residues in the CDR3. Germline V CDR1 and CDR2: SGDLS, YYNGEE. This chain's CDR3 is CASSTRTGSLFNEQFF.

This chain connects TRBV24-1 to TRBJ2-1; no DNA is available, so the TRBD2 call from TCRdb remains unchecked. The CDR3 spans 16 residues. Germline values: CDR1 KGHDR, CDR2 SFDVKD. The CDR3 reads CATSGPQSYRLNEQFF.

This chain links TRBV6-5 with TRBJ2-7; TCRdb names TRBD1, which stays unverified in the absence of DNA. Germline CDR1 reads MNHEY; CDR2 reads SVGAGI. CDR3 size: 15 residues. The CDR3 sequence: CASSIRGTGGREQYF.

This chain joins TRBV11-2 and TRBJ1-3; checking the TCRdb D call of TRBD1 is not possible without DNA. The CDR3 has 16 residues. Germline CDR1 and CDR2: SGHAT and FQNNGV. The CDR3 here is CASSPRPGNSGNTIYF.

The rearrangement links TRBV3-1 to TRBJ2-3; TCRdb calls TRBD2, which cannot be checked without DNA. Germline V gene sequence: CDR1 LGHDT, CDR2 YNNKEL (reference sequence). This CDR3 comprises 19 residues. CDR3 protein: CASSQELGRAGGQTDTQYF.

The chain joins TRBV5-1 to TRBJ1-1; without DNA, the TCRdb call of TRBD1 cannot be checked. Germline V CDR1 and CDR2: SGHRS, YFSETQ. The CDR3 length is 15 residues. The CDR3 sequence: CASRLPDRGSTEAFF.

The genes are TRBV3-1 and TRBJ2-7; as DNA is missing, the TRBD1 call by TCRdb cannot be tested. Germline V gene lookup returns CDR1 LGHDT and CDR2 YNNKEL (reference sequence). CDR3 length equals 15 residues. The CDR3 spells CASSRRWRGPDEQYF.